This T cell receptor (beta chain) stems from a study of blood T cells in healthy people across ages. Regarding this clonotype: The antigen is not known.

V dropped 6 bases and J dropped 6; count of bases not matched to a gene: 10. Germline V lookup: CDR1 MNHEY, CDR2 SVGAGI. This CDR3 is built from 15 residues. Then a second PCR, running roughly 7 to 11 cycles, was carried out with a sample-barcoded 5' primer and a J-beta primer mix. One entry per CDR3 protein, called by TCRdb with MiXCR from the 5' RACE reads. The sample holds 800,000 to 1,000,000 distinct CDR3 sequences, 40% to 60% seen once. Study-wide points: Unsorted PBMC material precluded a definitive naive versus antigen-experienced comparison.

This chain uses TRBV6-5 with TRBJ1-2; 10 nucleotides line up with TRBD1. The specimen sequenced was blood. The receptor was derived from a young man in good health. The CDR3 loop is CASRQDRGPVNGYTF. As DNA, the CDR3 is TGTGCCAGCAGGCAAGACAGGGGGCCCGTAAATGGCTACACCTTC.